This TCR beta chain is from a study of PD-1 blockade in classical Hodgkin lymphoma. Method: immunoSEQ multiplex PCR; TCRdb's copy keeps in-frame clones and lacks some. Of about 62,000 clones in the sample, about nine tenths were seen once. With respect to this clone: The antigen remains undetermined.

The germline V gene has CDR1 SGHTA and CDR2 FQGTGA. Trimming pared 4 bases from V and 2 bases from J, leaving 15 bases between. CDR3 size: 15 residues. Every patient had relapsed following autologous stem cell transplantation, and cohorts differed in brentuximab vedotin exposure. Study-wide findings and caveats: Diminished baseline TCR diversity has been reported in newly diagnosed patients relative to healthy donors. Significantly greater TCR diversity emerged by C4D1 in CD4+ cells but not CD8+ cells. Complete responders entered with baseline diversity on par with newly diagnosed patients, the results showed. Exclusion applied to patients who initiated nivolumab less than 1 year following ASCT.

V is TRBV7-3 and J is TRBJ2-7; D is perhaps TRBD2 (6 bases). The material was peripheral blood mononuclear cells (PBMCs), obtained at baseline. This clonotype originated in a human donor with classical Hodgkin lymphoma. The CDR3 region has the DNA TGTGCCAGCAGCTCCCGGGGGACGGCCCCCTACGAGCAGTACTTC. Its protein is CASSSRGTAPYEQYF.